The rows below give T cell receptor beta chains drawn from one sample of a study of post-analysis software for immune sequencing data. TCRdb passed the PCR reads through MiXCR, listing each CDR3 protein once. The profile shows hundreds of thousands of distinct CDR3 sequences, 25% to 30% of them singletons. The sequencing sample was made of blood. These receptors were taken from a girl aged 5 to 17 with multiple sclerosis. The CDR3 runs from the conserved cysteine through the conserved F or W. The order of the fields is clone size, J gene, CDR3 length, D gene, V gene, CDR3 DNA, CDR3 protein. A D gene is named only where the DNA matches it firmly. Size values are once, few and many counts, or a class for expanded clones, and some rows have none.

size: -; J: TRBJ2-2; length: 15; D: -; V: TRBV12-3/TRBV12-4; DNA: TGTGCCAGCAGTTTATCTCAGTCGAACACCGGGGAGCTGTTTTTT; CDR3: CASSLSQSNTGELFF
size: -; J: TRBJ2-2; length: 16; D: TRBD1; V: TRBV20-1; DNA: TGCAATGCTCCTGGACAGGGGGATCTTCGGCCCGGGGAGCGGTTTTTT; CDR3: CNAPGQGDLRPGERFF
size: -; J: TRBJ1-4; length: 16; D: TRBD1; V: TRBV5-5; DNA: TGTGCCAGCAGCGCATACGGGACAGCAACTAATGAAAAACTGTTTTTT; CDR3: CASSAYGTATNEKLFF
size: few; J: TRBJ2-7; length: 15; D: -; V: TRBV7-9; DNA: TGTGCCAGCAGCTTAGTTGGCCTAGCGAACTACGAGCAGTACTTC; CDR3: CASSLVGLANYEQYF
size: -; J: TRBJ2-1; length: 12; D: -; V: TRBV21-1; DNA: TGTGCCAGCAGCAAATGGACATATGAGCAGTTCTTC; CDR3: CASSKWTYEQFF
size: few; J: TRBJ1-6; length: 15; D: -; V: TRBV2; DNA: TGTGCCAGCAGTGAGACTAGCTCCTATAATTCACCCCTCCACTTT; CDR3: CASSETSSYNSPLHF
size: -; J: TRBJ2-1; length: 12; D: -; V: TRBV20-1; DNA: TGCAGTGCTAGAGAACCCCCGGGACTTCAGTTCTTC; CDR3: CSAREPPGLQFF
size: -; J: TRBJ1-2; length: 12; D: TRBD1; V: TRBV6-5; DNA: TGTGCCAGCGGTACAGGGGGCTATGGCTACACCTTC; CDR3: CASGTGGYGYTF
size: -; J: TRBJ1-4; length: 16; D: -; V: TRBV20-1; DNA: TGCAGTGCTAGAGATCTGCAAGGCCCAACTAATGAAAAACTGTTTTTT; CDR3: CSARDLQGPTNEKLFF
size: -; J: TRBJ1-4; length: 16; D: TRBD1; V: TRBV15; DNA: TGTGCCACCAGCAGATACATTCCAGGGGGTGGCGAAAAACTGTTTTTT; CDR3: CATSRYIPGGGEKLFF
size: -; J: TRBJ2-1; length: 15; D: TRBD2; V: TRBV5-1; DNA: TGCGCCAGCAGCTTGGGGACTAGCGGGACCCTCGAGCAGTTCTTC; CDR3: CASSLGTSGTLEQFF
size: few; J: TRBJ1-2; length: 13; D: -; V: TRBV7-2; DNA: TGTGCCAGCAGCTTATCTCGGCGGGATGGCTACACCTTC; CDR3: CASSLSRRDGYTF
size: few; J: TRBJ2-1; length: 16; D: TRBD2; V: TRBV5-1; DNA: TGCGCCAGTGGACTAGCGGGAGGTAAACCCGGCAATGAGCAGTTCTTC; CDR3: CASGLAGGKPGNEQFF
size: -; J: TRBJ2-7; length: 14; D: -; V: TRBV9; DNA: TGTGCCAGCAGCGTAGCGGAAGGGCAGGGCGAGCAGTACTTC; CDR3: CASSVAEGQGEQYF
size: few; J: TRBJ1-5; length: 14; D: -; V: TRBV29-1; DNA: TGCAGCGTTGAAGTCGGGGGGGATAATCAGCCCCAGCATTTT; CDR3: CSVEVGGDNQPQHF
size: -; J: TRBJ1-1; length: 15; D: -; V: TRBV4-3; DNA: TGCGCCAGCAGCCAAGATTGGCGGGGGAACACTGAAGCTTTCTTT; CDR3: CASSQDWRGNTEAFF
size: -; J: TRBJ2-7; length: 16; D: TRBD2; V: TRBV28; DNA: TGTGCCAGCAGTCCCAGACCGGGACTAGCTCCCGACGAGCAGTACTTC; CDR3: CASSPRPGLAPDEQYF
size: -; J: TRBJ2-4; length: 14; D: TRBD1; V: TRBV12-3/TRBV12-4; DNA: TGTGCCAGCAGTTTGGGTTCAGGGGGAAACATTCAGTACTTC; CDR3: CASSLGSGGNIQYF
size: -; J: TRBJ2-1; length: 14; D: -; V: TRBV15; DNA: TGTGCCACCAGCAGAGGTAGTGGGGACAATGAGCAGTTCTTC; CDR3: CATSRGSGDNEQFF
size: -; J: TRBJ2-1; length: 16; D: -; V: TRBV6-5; DNA: TGTGCCAGCAGGCGAAGGGGGGGCGCTAGTCCCAATGAGCAGTTCTTC; CDR3: CASRRRGGASPNEQFF
size: few; J: TRBJ2-1; length: 13; D: TRBD2; V: TRBV6-1; DNA: TGTGCCAGCAGGGGGACTAGCTACAATGAGCAGTTCTTC; CDR3: CASRGTSYNEQFF
size: few; J: TRBJ2-7; length: 14; D: TRBD2; V: TRBV7-2; DNA: TGTGCCAGCAGCTTAGCTGCGGGGGACTACGAGCAGTACTTC; CDR3: CASSLAAGDYEQYF
size: -; J: TRBJ2-1; length: 15; D: TRBD2; V: TRBV6-6; DNA: TGTGCCAGCAGTTACGCGGGGGGGCTTCTCAATGAGCAGTTCTTC; CDR3: CASSYAGGLLNEQFF
size: many; J: TRBJ2-1; length: 15; D: TRBD2; V: TRBV4-3; DNA: TGCGCCAGCAGCCGGGGACTAGCGGAGTACAATGAGCAGTTCTTC; CDR3: CASSRGLAEYNEQFF
size: -; J: TRBJ2-7; length: 13; D: TRBD1; V: TRBV29-1; DNA: TGCAGCGTCGACAGGGGGATTACCTACGAGCAGTACTTC; CDR3: CSVDRGITYEQYF
size: -; J: TRBJ1-1; length: 16; D: -; V: TRBV12-3/TRBV12-4; DNA: TGTGCCAGCAGTGTCGTAGCGATGAGACCCTCTCCTGAAGCTTTCTTT; CDR3: CASSVVAMRPSPEAFF
size: few; J: TRBJ2-5; length: 15; D: -; V: TRBV21-1; DNA: TGTGCCAGCAAGATATCACGGACAGGGGGGGAGACCCAGTACTTC; CDR3: CASKISRTGGETQYF
size: -; J: TRBJ1-1; length: 17; D: -; V: TRBV13; DNA: TGTGCCAGCAGCTCCTTGGGCGGACTGATGACTTACACTGAAGCTTTCTTT; CDR3: CASSSLGGLMTYTEAFF
size: few; J: TRBJ2-1; length: 14; D: -; V: TRBV10-3; DNA: TGTGCCATCAGTGATGCGCGTGTTGGCAATGAGCAGTTCTTC; CDR3: CAISDARVGNEQFF
size: many; J: TRBJ2-6; length: 16; D: -; V: TRBV5-1; DNA: TGCGCCAGCAGGGATTATTCCGGTCAAGGGGCCAACGTCCTGACTTTC; CDR3: CASRDYSGQGANVLTF
size: -; J: TRBJ2-3; length: 16; D: -; V: TRBV7-2; DNA: TGTGCCAGCAGCTTAGGAACAGGGTATAGCACAGATTCGCAGTATTTT; CDR3: CASSLGTGYSTDSQYF
size: -; J: TRBJ2-2; length: 14; D: -; V: TRBV5-1; DNA: TGCGCCAGCAGGCTAGTGCTGAACACCGGGGAGCTGTTTTTT; CDR3: CASRLVLNTGELFF
size: -; J: TRBJ2-3; length: 16; D: -; V: TRBV10-3; DNA: TGTGCCATCAGTGAGCGATGGACGCTGGACACAGATGCGCAGTATTTT; CDR3: CAISERWTLDTDAQYF
size: once; J: TRBJ2-1; length: 11; D: -; V: TRBV20-1; DNA: TGCAGTGCTAGAGTGATAGAGACCCAGTTCTTC; CDR3: CSARVIETQFF
size: -; J: TRBJ2-7; length: 19; D: TRBD1; V: TRBV7-2; DNA: TGTGCCAGCAGCTTAGCCGTCTCCGGGACAGGGGCTAGCTCCTACGAGCAGTACTTC; CDR3: CASSLAVSGTGASSYEQYF
size: -; J: TRBJ1-2; length: 14; D: -; V: TRBV29-1; DNA: TGCAGCGTTGAAGAAGAGGGCAGGGCCTATGGCTACACCTTC; CDR3: CSVEEEGRAYGYTF
size: many; J: TRBJ2-5; length: 12; D: TRBD1; V: TRBV20-1; DNA: TGCAGTGCTGACAGGGGCCAAGAGACCCAGTACTTC; CDR3: CSADRGQETQYF
size: few; J: TRBJ1-1; length: 12; D: -; V: TRBV29-1; DNA: TGCAGCGTCACGGACGGACGGACTGAAGCTTTCTTT; CDR3: CSVTDGRTEAFF
size: -; J: TRBJ2-7; length: 14; D: TRBD2; V: TRBV20-1; DNA: TGCAGTGTCAAAAGCGGGAGTTCTTCAGAGGCCCAGTACTTC; CDR3: CSVKSGSSSEAQYF
size: -; J: TRBJ1-1; length: 12; D: -; V: TRBV20-1; DNA: TGCAGTGCTAAACAGCCGAACACTGAAGCTTTCTTT; CDR3: CSAKQPNTEAFF
size: -; J: TRBJ2-5; length: 13; D: -; V: TRBV28; DNA: TGTGCCAGCAGCCCGCCGGTTGGCAGGGAGCAGTACTTC; CDR3: CASSPPVGREQYF
size: -; J: TRBJ2-7; length: 17; D: TRBD2; V: TRBV5-1; DNA: TGCGCCAGCAGCTGGACAGCGGGGGTCTCCTCCTACAATGAGCAGTACTTC; CDR3: CASSWTAGVSSYNEQYF
size: few; J: TRBJ2-7; length: 16; D: TRBD2; V: TRBV5-1; DNA: TGCGCCAGCAGCCCGGGACTAGCGGGAGTAATGTACGAGCAGTACTTC; CDR3: CASSPGLAGVMYEQYF
size: -; J: TRBJ2-3; length: 19; D: TRBD2; V: TRBV28; DNA: TGTGCCAGCAGTTGGGGCAGCGGGGCCGGGCACTCAAGCACAGATACGCAGTATTTT; CDR3: CASSWGSGAGHSSTDTQYF
size: few; J: TRBJ2-7; length: 18; D: TRBD2; V: TRBV29-1; DNA: TGCAGCGTTCGGGGGGGCAGACTAGCGGGAGGGCCCTCCTACGAGCAGTACTTC; CDR3: CSVRGGRLAGGPSYEQYF